This T cell receptor beta chain was recorded in a study of shared clonotypes between healthy human individuals. Turning to this clone: What it binds is unknown.

Findings of the study overall: The authors sampled blood alone, and tissue repertoires likely differ. Incompleteness in sorted-subset sequencing, despite large depth, was shown by rarefaction.

Per germline, CDR1 SGHDT and CDR2 YYEEEE. V shed 0 bases and J shed 6 bases, with 6 bases lying between them. The CDR3 consists of 13 residues. Deep-level running was used for the assay. The data were produced by immunoSEQ multiplex PCR, yet TCRdb's version contains in-frame clones alone and is incomplete. The table has around 2.1 million clones, roughly 91% seen once. The naive CD8 fraction comprised CD45RO-negative cells positively selected for CCR7 and excluded terminally differentiated effector memory CD45RA+ cells. The sequencing sample was made of naive CD8+ T cells from PBMCs. This sequence was found in a man younger than 35 in good health. Some clones in this sample may be carry-over from other donors' samples. The rearrangement joins TRBV5-6 to TRBJ2-2; D not resolved. CDR3 region: CASSLARPGELFF. The CDR3 nucleotides read TGTGCCAGCAGCTTGGCTCGACCCGGGGAGCTGTTTTTT.